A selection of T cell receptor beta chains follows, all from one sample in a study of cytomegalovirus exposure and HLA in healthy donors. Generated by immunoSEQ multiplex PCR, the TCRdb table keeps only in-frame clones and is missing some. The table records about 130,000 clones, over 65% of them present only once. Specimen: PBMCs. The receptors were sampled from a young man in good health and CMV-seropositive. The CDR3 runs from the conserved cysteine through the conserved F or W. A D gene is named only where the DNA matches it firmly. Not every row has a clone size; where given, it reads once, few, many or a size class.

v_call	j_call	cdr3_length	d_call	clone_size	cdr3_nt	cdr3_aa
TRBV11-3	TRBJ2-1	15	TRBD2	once	TGTGCCAGCAGCCCCCGGACTAGCGGGGGCGATGAGCAGTTCTTC	CASSPRTSGGDEQFF
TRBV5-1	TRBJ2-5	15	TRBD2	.	TGCGCCAGCAGCTTGGAGGGAGGGCCGTTTGAGACCCAGTACTTC	CASSLEGGPFETQYF
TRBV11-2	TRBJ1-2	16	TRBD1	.	TGTGCCAGCAGCCAACAAAGAGGGACAGTCACCTATGGCTACACCTTC	CASSQQRGTVTYGYTF
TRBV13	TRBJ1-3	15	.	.	TGTGCCAGCAGCCTGGGACTTACCTCTGGAAACACCATATATTTT	CASSLGLTSGNTIYF
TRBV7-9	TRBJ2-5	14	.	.	TGTGCCAGCAGCTTAGTGGACACCCAAGAGACCCAGTACTTC	CASSLVDTQETQYF
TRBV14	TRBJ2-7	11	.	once	TGTGCCAGCAGCCACGGCGGGGAGCAGTACTTC	CASSHGGEQYF
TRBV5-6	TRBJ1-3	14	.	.	TGTGCCAGCAGCCCCACAGGGAGTGGAAACACCATATATTTT	CASSPTGSGNTIYF
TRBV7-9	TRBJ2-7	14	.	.	TGTGCCAGCAGCCCCCCGAGTCAATCCTACGAGCAGTACTTC	CASSPPSQSYEQYF
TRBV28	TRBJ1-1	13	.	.	TGTGCCAGCAGCCCCAGGGTGAACACTGAAGCTTTCTTT	CASSPRVNTEAFF
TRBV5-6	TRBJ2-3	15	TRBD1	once	TGTGCCAGCAGCCAGGACAGGGGGCTGACAGATACGCAGTATTTT	CASSQDRGLTDTQYF
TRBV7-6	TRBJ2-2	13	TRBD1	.	TGTGCCAGCCGACAGGGGGGCACCGGGGAGCTGTTTTTT	CASRQGGTGELFF
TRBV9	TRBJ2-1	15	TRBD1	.	TGTGCCAGCAGCCAGGGGACAGGGGGTAATTATGAGCAGTTCTTC	CASSQGTGGNYEQFF
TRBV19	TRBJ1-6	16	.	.	TGTGCCAGTAAATCGTGGGAGACAACCTATAATTCACCCCTCCACTTT	CASKSWETTYNSPLHF
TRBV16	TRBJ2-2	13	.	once	TGTGCCAGCAGCCAGGGGCTCACCGGGGAGCTGTTTTTT	CASSQGLTGELFF
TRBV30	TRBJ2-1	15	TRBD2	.	TGTGCCTGGAGTGTTTTTAGCGGGGGGGAAAATGAGCAGTTCTTC	CAWSVFSGGENEQFF
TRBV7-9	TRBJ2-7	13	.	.	TGTGCCAGCAGCCCCCCCGGGACCTACGAGCAGTACTTC	CASSPPGTYEQYF
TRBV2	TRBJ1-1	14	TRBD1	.	TGTGCCAGCCCCCGGGCAGGGGGCATGACTGAAGCTTTCTTT	CASPRAGGMTEAFF
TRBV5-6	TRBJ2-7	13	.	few	TGTGCCAGCAGCTTGCCGGGGGATTACGAGCAGTACTTC	CASSLPGDYEQYF
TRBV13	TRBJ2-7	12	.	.	TGTGCCAGCAGCTTCGGGAGTTACGAGCAGTACTTC	CASSFGSYEQYF
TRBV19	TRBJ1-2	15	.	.	TGTGCCAGTAGTATTCCCCCTACAGGAAACTATGGCTACACCTTC	CASSIPPTGNYGYTF
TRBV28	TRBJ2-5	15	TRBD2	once	TGTGCCAGCAGTCCAGACGGGGGGGCCGGAGAGACCCAGTACTTC	CASSPDGGAGETQYF
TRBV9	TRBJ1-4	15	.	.	TGTGCCAGCAGCGTAGCTGGGGGCCGGAATGAAAAACTGTTTTTT	CASSVAGGRNEKLFF
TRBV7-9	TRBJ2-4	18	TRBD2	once	TGTGCCAGCAGCTTATGGGGACTAGCGGGGGACAACAAAAACATTCAGTACTTC	CASSLWGLAGDNKNIQYF
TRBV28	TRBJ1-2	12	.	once	TGTGCCAGCAGAACCGGGGGAAATGGCTACACCTTC	CASRTGGNGYTF
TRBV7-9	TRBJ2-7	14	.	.	TGTGCCAGCAGCTTAACCCCCCCCGGTTACGAGCAGTACTTC	CASSLTPPGYEQYF
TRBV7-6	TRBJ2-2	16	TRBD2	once	TGTGCCAGCAGCATACTAGCGCCGGGGGTGGGCGGGGAGCTGTTTTTT	CASSILAPGVGGELFF
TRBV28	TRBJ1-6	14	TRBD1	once	TGTGCCAGCAGTCCGACAGGGTCGGGTTCACCCCTCCACTTT	CASSPTGSGSPLHF
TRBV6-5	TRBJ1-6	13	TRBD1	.	TGTGCCAGCAGGCGGACAGGGGATTCACCCCTCCACTTT	CASRRTGDSPLHF
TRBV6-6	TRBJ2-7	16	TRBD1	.	TGTGCCAGCAGTTACGGCACAGGGGCAGGAAGCTACGAGCAGTACTTC	CASSYGTGAGSYEQYF
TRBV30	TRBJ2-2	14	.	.	TGTGCCTGGGACCCCGGGTGGTACACCGGGGAGCTGTTTTTT	CAWDPGWYTGELFF
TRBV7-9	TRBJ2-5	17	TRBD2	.	TGTGCCAGCAGCCCGGGGACTAGCGGGGGGGCCCGGGAGACCCAGTACTTC	CASSPGTSGGARETQYF
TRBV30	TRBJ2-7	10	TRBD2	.	TGTGCCCATGGGGGGGACGAGCAGTACTTC	CAHGGDEQYF
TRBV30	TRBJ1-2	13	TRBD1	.	TGTGCCTGGAGACCGGACAGGGACTATGGCTACACCTTC	CAWRPDRDYGYTF
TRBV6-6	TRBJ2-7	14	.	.	TGTGCCAGCAGTCTCCCGGGGGACGGATACGAGCAGTACTTC	CASSLPGDGYEQYF
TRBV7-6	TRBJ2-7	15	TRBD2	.	TGTGCCAGCAGCCCGCGACTAGCGGGACCCTACGAGCAGTACTTC	CASSPRLAGPYEQYF
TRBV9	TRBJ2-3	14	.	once	TGTGCCAGCAGCGCACTAGGCCCCACAGATACGCAGTATTTT	CASSALGPTDTQYF
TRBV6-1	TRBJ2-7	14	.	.	TGTGCCAGCACGACTCCGGGGAGCTCCTACGAGCAGTACTTC	CASTTPGSSYEQYF
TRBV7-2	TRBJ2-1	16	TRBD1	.	TGTGCCAGCGGATCACCAACCGGGACAGGGGCTAATGAGCAGTTCTTC	CASGSPTGTGANEQFF
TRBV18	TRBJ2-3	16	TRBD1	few	TGTGCCAGCTCACCGACAGGGGGCATGGGCACAGATACGCAGTATTTT	CASSPTGGMGTDTQYF
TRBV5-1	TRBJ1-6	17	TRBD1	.	TGCGCCAGCAGCTTGGTCGCCTCGGCAGGGGGAAATTCACCCCTCCACTTT	CASSLVASAGGNSPLHF
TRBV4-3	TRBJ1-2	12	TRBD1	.	TGCGCCAGCAGAGACAGGGGGGATGGCTACACCTTC	CASRDRGDGYTF
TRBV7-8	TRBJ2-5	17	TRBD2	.	TGTGCCAGCAGCTTAATCGGGGGGGCAGGGAAGCAAGAGACCCAGTACTTC	CASSLIGGAGKQETQYF
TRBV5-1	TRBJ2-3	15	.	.	TGCGCCAGCAGATACAGTACAGCTTATACAGATACGCAGTATTTT	CASRYSTAYTDTQYF
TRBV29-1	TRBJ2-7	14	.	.	TGCAGCGTTGGCCGGGGACTTTCCTCCTACGAGCAGTACTTC	CSVGRGLSSYEQYF
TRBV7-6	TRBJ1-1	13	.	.	TGTGCCAGCAGCTTAGGAGAGAACACTGAAGCTTTCTTT	CASSLGENTEAFF
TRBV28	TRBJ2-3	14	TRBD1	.	TGTGCCAGCAGACCACAGGGGGCGCTTGATACGCAGTATTTT	CASRPQGALDTQYF
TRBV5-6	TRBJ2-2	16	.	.	TGTGCCAGCAGCCCCGGTGGGCCATTGAACACCGGGGAGCTGTTTTTT	CASSPGGPLNTGELFF
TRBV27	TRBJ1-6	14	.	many	TGTGCCAGCAGTCCCGGGGGGCGCACCACTCCCCTCCACTTT	CASSPGGRTTPLHF
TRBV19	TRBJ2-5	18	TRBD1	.	TGTGCCAGTAGTATAGCCCCACGCGGGACAGGGGGTGGAGAGACCCAGTACTTC	CASSIAPRGTGGGETQYF
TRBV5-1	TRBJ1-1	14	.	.	TGCGCCAGCAGCTCACAGGGAAGGAACACTGAAGCTTTCTTT	CASSSQGRNTEAFF